These T cell receptor beta chains were read from a single sample in a study of blood T cell repertoires in COVID-19. TCRdb's copy holds only in-frame clones and misses some; the assay was immunoSEQ multiplex PCR. Of 150,000 or so clones in the sample, less than 90% were seen once. The sequenced sample was peripheral blood. These TCRs come from a man in his late teens or twenties with active or convalescent COVID-19. CDR3s include the opening cysteine and the closing phenylalanine or tryptophan. The order of the fields is J gene, V gene, D gene, clone size, CDR3 DNA, CDR3 protein. A D gene is named only where the DNA matches it firmly. Only some rows state a clone size, as once, few, many or a class for expanded clones.

>TRBJ2-1|TRBV15|TRBD2|.
TGTGCCACCAGCAGAGATGGGCGGGGGTCCTACAATGAGCAGTTCTTC
CATSRDGRGSYNEQFF
>TRBJ1-1|TRBV30|TRBD1|.
TGTGCCTGGACCGGGGACAGACTGAACACTGAAGCTTTCTTT
CAWTGDRLNTEAFF
>TRBJ2-3|TRBV7-9|TRBD2|.
TGTGCCAGCAGCTTTGGCGGGAGGTATACAGATACGCAGTATTTT
CASSFGGRYTDTQYF
>TRBJ1-2|TRBV6-2/TRBV6-3|.|.
TGTGCCAGCAGTTACACAGGGAGTAACTATGGCTACACCTTC
CASSYTGSNYGYTF
>TRBJ1-6|TRBV11-2|.|.
TGTGCCAGCAGCCGACAGGTGATCAATTCACCCCTCCACTTT
CASSRQVINSPLHF
>TRBJ2-7|TRBV3-1/TRBV3-2|.|.
TGTGCCAGCAGCCGAAGGGGAGGACAACCGACCTACGAGCAGTACTTC
CASSRRGGQPTYEQYF
>TRBJ2-1|TRBV7-7|.|.
TGTGCCAGCAGCCCGACCTTGGTGGGGGGGCTTTACAATGAGCAGTTCTTC
CASSPTLVGGLYNEQFF
>TRBJ1-3|TRBV7-9|.|few
TGTGCCAGCAGCTTAGCTTTGGCGGGTGCCTACTCTGGAAACACCATATATTTT
CASSLALAGAYSGNTIYF
>TRBJ1-5|TRBV2|TRBD1|.
TGTGCCAGCAGTGGCCTGACAGGGGCCAATCAGCCCCAGCATTTT
CASSGLTGANQPQHF
>TRBJ2-1|TRBV7-8|TRBD2|.
TGTGCCAGCAGCCGTTCGACTAGCGGGGGAAATAATGAGCAGTTCTTC
CASSRSTSGGNNEQFF
>TRBJ1-5|TRBV6-1|.|.
TGTGCCAGCAGTGAAAGGGTGGAGGGAAATCAGCCCCAGCATTTT
CASSERVEGNQPQHF
>TRBJ2-5|TRBV30|.|.
TGTGCCTGGGGTAGATCAGGGGTGGAGACCCAGTACTTC
CAWGRSGVETQYF
>TRBJ1-2|TRBV19|TRBD1|.
TGTGCCAGTAGTACTCAAACAGGGGGCGGCTATGGCTACACCTTC
CASSTQTGGGYGYTF
>TRBJ1-2|TRBV5-1|.|.
TGCGCCAGCGGGGACACCGGAACCGGCTACACCTTC
CASGDTGTGYTF
>TRBJ2-3|TRBV2|.|.
TGTGCCAGCAGCGGACTTAGCGCAGATACGCAGTATTTT
CASSGLSADTQYF
>TRBJ2-7|TRBV7-8|TRBD1|.
TGTGCCAGCAGCTCACCGGGACAGGCGGCCTACGAGCAGTACTTC
CASSSPGQAAYEQYF
>TRBJ2-1|TRBV6-2/TRBV6-3|TRBD2|.
TGTGCCAGCAGTTACGGGACTAGCAGCAATGAGCAGTTCTTC
CASSYGTSSNEQFF
>TRBJ2-3|TRBV3-1/TRBV3-2|.|once
TGTGCCAGCAGCCAAGGGGCGGGGAACACAGATACGCAGTATTTT
CASSQGAGNTDTQYF
>TRBJ2-7|TRBV6-1|TRBD2|.
TGTGCCAGCAGTGAGCAACTAGCGGGGAATTACGAGCAGTACTTC
CASSEQLAGNYEQYF
>TRBJ1-4|TRBV6-1|.|.
TGTGCCAGCAGTGAAGCCCGTACCAGTGAAAAACTGTTTTTT
CASSEARTSEKLFF
>TRBJ2-3|TRBV12-5|TRBD2|.
TGTGCTAGTGGTTTTTCCCGATTGGCTACAGCGGGGGGGAGCACAGATACGCAGTATTTT
CASGFSRLATAGGSTDTQYF
>TRBJ2-7|TRBV2|.|.
TGTGCCAGCAGTGAAGGGGGCAGGGCAGGCGACGAGCAGTACTTC
CASSEGGRAGDEQYF
>TRBJ2-2|TRBV19|.|.
TGTGCCAGTAGGGCGGGACCGCGGAACACCGGGGAGCTGTTTTTT
CASRAGPRNTGELFF
>TRBJ1-6|TRBV5-4|.|.
TGTGCCAGCAGCTCTATTAGCTCCTATAATTCACCCCTCCACTTT
CASSSISSYNSPLHF
>TRBJ2-2|TRBV11-2|.|.
TGTGCCAGCAGCTTATCCCCTACCCCCACCATTCGGGTAACCGGGGAGCTGTTTTTT
CASSLSPTPTIRVTGELFF
>TRBJ1-1|TRBV9|.|.
TGTGCCAGCAGCGTACCAGCGGAGGGCACTGAAGCTTTCTTT
CASSVPAEGTEAFF
>TRBJ1-4|TRBV7-9|.|.
TGTGCCAGCAGCGCGCCCTCGGGGGGCGCCGGTGAAAAACTGTTTTTT
CASSAPSGGAGEKLFF
>TRBJ2-2|TRBV5-1|.|once
TGCGCCAGCAGCTTGGTTGAGAACGTGGAGCTGTTTTTT
CASSLVENVELFF
>TRBJ1-6|TRBV6-2/TRBV6-3|.|.
TGTGCCAGCAGTTACGTGACAGAGAATTCACCCCTCCACTTT
CASSYVTENSPLHF
>TRBJ2-7|TRBV18|TRBD1|.
TGTGCCAGCTCACCACTAGGACAGGGGGTACTCTACGAGCAGTACTTC
CASSPLGQGVLYEQYF
>TRBJ2-3|TRBV15|TRBD1|.
TGTGCCACCAGCAGAGATAGAGGACAGGGCGGGGATACGCAGTATTTT
CATSRDRGQGGDTQYF
>TRBJ1-6|TRBV7-8|TRBD1|.
TGTGCCAGCAGCCTCACCGGGACAGGGGATTCACCCCTCCACTTT
CASSLTGTGDSPLHF
>TRBJ2-2|TRBV5-1|TRBD1|.
TGCGCCAGCAGCCCTTGGACAGGGGGGGCCACCGGGGAGCTGTTTTTT
CASSPWTGGATGELFF
>TRBJ1-4|TRBV7-9|.|.
TGTGCCAGCAGCAGGCCGGAGGGAGGTCATGAAAAACTGTTTTTT
CASSRPEGGHEKLFF
>TRBJ2-3|TRBV24-1|.|once
TGTGCCACCAGTGACCGTACAGGGAGTGCTAGCACAGATACGCAGTATTTT
CATSDRTGSASTDTQYF
>TRBJ2-7|TRBV4-1|TRBD2|.
TGCGCCAGCAGCCAAGATTCTAGCGGAGCCTACGAGCAGTACTTC
CASSQDSSGAYEQYF
>TRBJ2-2|TRBV6-5|.|.
TGTGCCAGCAGTCGCCAGGACTATGCGTTCGGGGAGCTGTTTTTT
CASSRQDYAFGELFF
>TRBJ2-2|TRBV4-2|.|.
TGTGCCAGCAGCCAAGATCGTGCGAGCACCGGGGAGCTGTTTTTT
CASSQDRASTGELFF
>TRBJ1-5|TRBV24-1|.|.
TGTGCCACGTCGAGGAAGACTAGCAATCAGCCCCAGCATTTT
CATSRKTSNQPQHF